This TCR beta chain was identified during a study of blood T cell repertoires in COVID-19. Whole-study context: Italy, Spain and the United States were the sources of the convalescent and acute COVID-19 samples. From T cells, B-cell-depleted T cells, or PBMCs came the material, which was cDNA or gDNA.

Per germline, CDR1 SGDLS and CDR2 YYNGEE. The CDR3 runs 14 residues. V lost 0 bases, J lost 6 bases, and 2 bases stayed unmatched. Methods used by the authors: Amplification with reference gene primers provided the estimates of nucleated cell counts. The assay was immunoSEQ multiplex PCR, and TCRdb's table has in-frame clones only and misses some. Clone size and the V and J calls come from that table; the DNA yielded D and trimming. This sample has more than 95,000 clones; about 80% occur once, and the top ten carry approximately 18%. The chain couples TRBV9 to TRBJ1-2, with TRBD1 identical over 10 bases. The sample was peripheral blood. The TCR comes from a man older than 75 with acute or convalescent COVID-19. CDR3 amino acids: CASSVGQGANGYTF. The CDR3 DNA reads as TGTGCCAGCAGCGTAGGACAGGGGGCAAATGGCTACACCTTC.